Below, one T cell receptor beta chain is given with its context. Its cognate antigen is unknown. The sample belongs to a study of OX40 agonist ivuxolimab in advanced cancers. The wider study: Treatment received earlier with anti-PD-1, anti-PD-L1 or anti-CTLA-4 agents was allowed, and 40% had some.

Generated by immunoSEQ multiplex PCR, the TCRdb table keeps only in-frame clones and is missing some. The table includes around 67,000 clones, 80% detected once. Whole-study findings and limits: Also showing low normalized T-cell clonal expansion were some of the nonresponders.

Trimming shortened V by 5 bases and J by 4 bases, and 9 bases separated the two germline ends. The CDR3 has 13 residues. Per germline, CDR1 SGHTA and CDR2 FQGNSA. This sequence originates from an adult with an advanced solid tumor such as melanoma, head and neck, liver or kidney cancer. The J gene is TRBJ2-4, the V gene TRBV7-2; D unclear. Sample: CD4+ or CD8+ T cells sorted from blood, taken in a trial of the OX40 agonist ivuxolimab. CDR3 DNA: TGTGCCAGCAGCCCAACTCCAAAAAACATTCAGTACTTC. Its translation: CASSPTPKNIQYF.